These T cell receptor beta chains were read from a single sample in a study of T cell responses to AZD1222 COVID-19 vaccine. The table came from immunoSEQ multiplex PCR; TCRdb's copy has only in-frame clones and leaves some out. The sample includes under 200,000 clones, around 90% of them seen just once. This specimen consisted of peripheral blood, obtained on day 0 of MenACWY control vaccination. Receptors originate from an adult in good health. CDR3s include the opening cysteine and the closing phenylalanine or tryptophan. D genes are given only for firm matches. Rows give clone size only sometimes, using once, few, many, or a class for an expanded clone.

DNA: TGTGCCAGTACCTCTCCCGGGCAGAACACTGAAGCTTTCTTT; CDR3: CASTSPGQNTEAFF; length: 14; V: TRBV19; size: .; D: .; J: TRBJ1-1
DNA: TGTGCCAGCAGCTTTAGCGGATCATACAATGAGCAGTTCTTC; CDR3: CASSFSGSYNEQFF; length: 14; V: TRBV5-6; size: .; D: .; J: TRBJ2-1
DNA: TGTGCCAGCAGTGGACAGGTGAACACCGGGGAGCTGTTTTTT; CDR3: CASSGQVNTGELFF; length: 14; V: TRBV6-4; size: .; D: .; J: TRBJ2-2
DNA: TGTGCCAGCAGCTCAGGGGGGCTCGAGCAGTACTTC; CDR3: CASSSGGLEQYF; length: 12; V: TRBV7-6; size: .; D: .; J: TRBJ2-7
DNA: TGTGCCAGTAGTACGACAGGGGGCTCTGAAAAACTGTTTTTT; CDR3: CASSTTGGSEKLFF; length: 14; V: TRBV19; size: .; D: TRBD1; J: TRBJ1-4
DNA: TGTGCCAGTAAGAAACAGGACAGGGCCTATGGCTACACCTTC; CDR3: CASKKQDRAYGYTF; length: 14; V: TRBV19; size: once; D: TRBD1; J: TRBJ1-2
DNA: TGTGCCAGTACCATGGGAAAGGGCCCTGGGGGTTCACCCCTCCACTTT; CDR3: CASTMGKGPGGSPLHF; length: 16; V: TRBV19; size: .; D: .; J: TRBJ1-6
DNA: TGTGCCAGCAGGGGGACAGCTGGGGGTCTGGAAGGCTACACCTTC; CDR3: CASRGTAGGLEGYTF; length: 15; V: TRBV2; size: .; D: TRBD1; J: TRBJ1-2
DNA: TGTGCCAGCAGCCAACCTCCGACAGGGGTAGCCAATTCACCCCTCCACTTT; CDR3: CASSQPPTGVANSPLHF; length: 17; V: TRBV3-1/TRBV3-2; size: .; D: TRBD1; J: TRBJ1-6
DNA: TGTGCCAGCAGCTTGGGAGTCCGGTCGGCAGATCAAACCTACGAGCAGTACTTC; CDR3: CASSLGVRSADQTYEQYF; length: 18; V: TRBV5-5; size: .; D: .; J: TRBJ2-7
DNA: TGTGCCAGCAGCTTAGAGAGGGCACACACTGAAGCTTTCTTT; CDR3: CASSLERAHTEAFF; length: 14; V: TRBV11-2; size: .; D: .; J: TRBJ1-1
DNA: TGTGCCAGTAGTTATTCCCCCATTTTCAATCAGCCCCAGCATTTT; CDR3: CASSYSPIFNQPQHF; length: 15; V: TRBV19; size: .; D: .; J: TRBJ1-5
DNA: TGTGCCAGTACCAATCGGGAAAAACTGTTTTTT; CDR3: CASTNREKLFF; length: 11; V: TRBV28; size: few; D: .; J: TRBJ1-4
DNA: TGTGCCAGTAGTATAAGGGCAGCCGATCAGCCCCAGCATTTT; CDR3: CASSIRAADQPQHF; length: 14; V: TRBV19; size: once; D: .; J: TRBJ1-5
DNA: TGCGCCAGCAGCCTCTTGGTTGGGAAGAACACTGAAGCTTTCTTT; CDR3: CASSLLVGKNTEAFF; length: 15; V: TRBV5-1; size: .; D: .; J: TRBJ1-1
DNA: TGCGCCAGCAGGGGGACACCAGGGGGCTACGAGCAGTACTTC; CDR3: CASRGTPGGYEQYF; length: 14; V: TRBV5-1; size: .; D: TRBD1; J: TRBJ2-7
DNA: TGTGCCAGCAGGACCGGCGGGAGCTCCTACGAGCAGTACTTC; CDR3: CASRTGGSSYEQYF; length: 14; V: TRBV13; size: once; D: TRBD2; J: TRBJ2-7
DNA: TGTGCCAGCAGTTTATCCCTCAGGGGGGCCAGGGAGCTGTTTTTT; CDR3: CASSLSLRGARELFF; length: 15; V: TRBV27; size: few; D: .; J: TRBJ2-2
DNA: TGTGCCAGCAGCCAACCGGGACTTCAGAACACCGGGGAGCTGTTTTTT; CDR3: CASSQPGLQNTGELFF; length: 16; V: TRBV3-1/TRBV3-2; size: .; D: .; J: TRBJ2-2
DNA: TGTGCCACCAGTGGGAGAGGTTCCGGGGCATTCTCTCATCCCTATGGCTACACCTTC; CDR3: CATSGRGSGAFSHPYGYTF; length: 19; V: TRBV24-1; size: .; D: .; J: TRBJ1-2
DNA: TGTGCCAGCAGCTTAGTACAGGGAGGCACTGAAGCTTTCTTT; CDR3: CASSLVQGGTEAFF; length: 14; V: TRBV7-2; size: .; D: .; J: TRBJ1-1
DNA: TGTGCCAGCAGCCACAGACTTGCAACTAATGAAAAACTGTTTTTT; CDR3: CASSHRLATNEKLFF; length: 15; V: TRBV14; size: .; D: .; J: TRBJ1-4
DNA: TGTGCCAGCAGCTTAGATCCTAGCGGGAGGGAGCAGTTCTTC; CDR3: CASSLDPSGREQFF; length: 14; V: TRBV11-3; size: .; D: TRBD2; J: TRBJ2-1
DNA: TGTGCCAGCAGCGTAGCGGGAGCGCCCCTCGGTGAGACCCAGTACTTC; CDR3: CASSVAGAPLGETQYF; length: 16; V: TRBV9; size: once; D: .; J: TRBJ2-5
DNA: TGTGCCAGCAGCAAAGCGCGGTCCCCTAGCGGGAATCTCAATGAGCAGTTCTTC; CDR3: CASSKARSPSGNLNEQFF; length: 18; V: TRBV21-1; size: .; D: .; J: TRBJ2-1
DNA: TGTGCCAGCAGCCCCTGGACAGGCTTGAACTATGGCTACACCTTC; CDR3: CASSPWTGLNYGYTF; length: 15; V: TRBV3-1/TRBV3-2; size: .; D: TRBD1; J: TRBJ1-2
DNA: TGTGCCAGCAGCGTGATATCGGAGGGCGAGCAGTACTTC; CDR3: CASSVISEGEQYF; length: 13; V: TRBV9; size: .; D: .; J: TRBJ2-7
DNA: TGTGCCAGCAGTTATTTAGCGGGAGGGCCGCGTAATGAGCAGTTCTTC; CDR3: CASSYLAGGPRNEQFF; length: 16; V: TRBV6-5; size: .; D: TRBD2; J: TRBJ2-1
DNA: TGTGCCAGCACCTACCACCCTAGCGGTCGAACTAGGGATGAGCAGTTCTTC; CDR3: CASTYHPSGRTRDEQFF; length: 17; V: TRBV9; size: .; D: TRBD2; J: TRBJ2-1
DNA: TGTGCCAGCTCACCCCGTGTCGTCAATGAGCAGTTCTTC; CDR3: CASSPRVVNEQFF; length: 13; V: TRBV18; size: .; D: .; J: TRBJ2-1
DNA: TGTGCCAGCAGCCCGCCCAGCGAACCTGAAGCTTTCTTT; CDR3: CASSPPSEPEAFF; length: 13; V: TRBV7-9; size: .; D: .; J: TRBJ1-1